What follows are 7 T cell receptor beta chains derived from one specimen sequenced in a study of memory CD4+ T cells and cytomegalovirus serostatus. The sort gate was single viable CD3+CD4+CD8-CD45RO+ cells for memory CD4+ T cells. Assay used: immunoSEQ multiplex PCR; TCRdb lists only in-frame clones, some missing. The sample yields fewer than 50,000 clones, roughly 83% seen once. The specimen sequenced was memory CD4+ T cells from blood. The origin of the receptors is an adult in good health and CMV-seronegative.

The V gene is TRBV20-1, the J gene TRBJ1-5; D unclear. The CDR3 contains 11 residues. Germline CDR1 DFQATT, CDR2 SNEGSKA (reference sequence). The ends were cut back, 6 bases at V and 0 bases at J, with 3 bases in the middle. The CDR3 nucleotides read TGCAGTGCCAATAGCAATCAGCCCCAGCATTTT. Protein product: CSANSNQPQHF.

CDR3 in amino acids: CASSEETDTQYF. CDR3 nucleotide sequence: TGTGCCAGCAGCGAAGAGACAGATACGCAGTATTTT. The chain couples TRBV6-6 to TRBJ2-3; D is uncertain. Trimming took off 6 bases at V and 3 bases at J, with 7 bases between the two ends. Germline-derived CDR1 and CDR2 are MNHNY and SVGAGI (reference sequence). The CDR3 is 12 amino acids.

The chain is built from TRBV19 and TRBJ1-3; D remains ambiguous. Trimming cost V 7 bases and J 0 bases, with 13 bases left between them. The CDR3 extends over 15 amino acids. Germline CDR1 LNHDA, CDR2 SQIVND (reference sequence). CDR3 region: CASMAPASSGNTIYF. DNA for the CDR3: TGTGCCAGTATGGCGCCGGCGAGCTCTGGAAACACCATATATTTT.

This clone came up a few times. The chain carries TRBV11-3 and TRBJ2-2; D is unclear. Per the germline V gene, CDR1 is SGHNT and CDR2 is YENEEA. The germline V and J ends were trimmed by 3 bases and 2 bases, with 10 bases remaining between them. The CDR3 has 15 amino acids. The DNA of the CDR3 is TGTGCCAGCAGCTTTTACGGAAGAAACACCGGGGAGCTGTTTTTT. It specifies CASSFYGRNTGELFF.

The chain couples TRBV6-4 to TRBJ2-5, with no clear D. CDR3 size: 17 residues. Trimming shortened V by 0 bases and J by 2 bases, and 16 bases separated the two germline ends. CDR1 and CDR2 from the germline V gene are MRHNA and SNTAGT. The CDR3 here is CASSDSSFASFQETQYF. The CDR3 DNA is TGTGCCAGCAGTGACTCCTCCTTCGCGAGTTTTCAAGAGACCCAGTACTTC.

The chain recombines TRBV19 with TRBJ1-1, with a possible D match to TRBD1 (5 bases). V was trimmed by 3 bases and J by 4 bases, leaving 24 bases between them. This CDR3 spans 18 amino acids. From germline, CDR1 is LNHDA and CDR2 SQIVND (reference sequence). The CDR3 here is CASSIDPSTGGWSTEAFF. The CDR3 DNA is TGTGCCAGTAGTATCGACCCGTCTACGGGGGGGTGGAGCACTGAAGCTTTCTTT.

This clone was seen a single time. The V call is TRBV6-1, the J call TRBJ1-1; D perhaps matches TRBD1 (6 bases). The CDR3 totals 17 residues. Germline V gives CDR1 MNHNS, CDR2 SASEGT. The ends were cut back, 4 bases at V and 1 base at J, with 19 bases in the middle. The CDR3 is CASSGGGFGGRNTEAFF. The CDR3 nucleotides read TGTGCCAGCAGTGGTGGTGGATTTGGGGGGCGGAACACTGAAGCTTTCTTT.